The 12 T cell receptor beta chains in this list originate from one sample, sequenced in a study of shared clonotypes between healthy human individuals. Clones were sequenced by immunoSEQ multiplex PCR, and TCRdb holds only the in-frame ones, with some missing. The profile shows some 580,000 clones, 97% of them singletons. Sequenced input: naive CD4+ T cells sorted from blood. Subset given: CD45RA+ positively selected. These receptors originate from a woman in her 30s in good health.

The gene calls are TRBV18 and TRBJ2-1; D gene ambiguous. This CDR3 spans 15 amino acids. Trimming left V 6 bases short and J 2 bases short, with 14 bases between. CDR1 and CDR2 from the germline V gene are KGHSH and LQKENI. The CDR3 protein is CASSIVHGTYNEQFF. Here the CDR3 DNA reads TGTGCCAGCTCCATAGTCCATGGGACCTACAATGAGCAGTTCTTC.

The CDR3 is CASSRQTNEKLFF. The CDR3 nucleotides are TGTGCCAGTAGTAGACAGACTAATGAAAAACTGTTTTTT. V usage is TRBV19 and J usage is TRBJ1-4; possible D gene TRBD1, 5 bases. V lost 4 bases, J lost 2 bases, and 5 bases lay in between. The CDR3 runs 13 residues. Germline V gene sequence: CDR1 LNHDA, CDR2 SQIVND (reference sequence). Complete variable domain (other parts from reference TRBV19 and TRBJ1-4): DGGITQSPKYLFRKEGQNVTLSCEQNLNHDAMYWYRQDPGQGLRLIYYSQIVNDFQKGDIAEGYSVSREKKESFPLTVTSAQKNPTAFYLCASSRQTNEKLFFGSGTQLSVL.

In this sample, this clone turned up once. The rearrangement uses TRBV28 and TRBJ1-3; possibly TRBD1 for D (6 bases). Trimming took 8 bases from V and 0 from J, leaving 20 bases between them. The CDR3 totals 17 residues. The germline V gene has CDR1 MDHEN and CDR2 SYDVKM. The CDR3 here is CASQTGAETNSGNTIYF. CDR3 in DNA: TGTGCCAGCCAAACGGGGGCGGAGACGAACTCTGGAAACACCATATATTTT. The full variable domain, completed using reference TRBV28 and TRBJ1-3, is DVKVTQSSRYLVKRTGEKVFLECVQDMDHENMFWYRQDPGLGLRLIYFSYDVKMKEKGDIPEGYSVSREKKERFSLILESASTNQTSMYLCASQTGAETNSGNTIYFGEGSWLTVV.

The chain employs TRBV28 and TRBJ2-3; 12 bases are shared with TRBD2. V lost 8 bases, J lost 4 bases, and 13 bases stayed unmatched. CDR1 is MDHEN and CDR2 is SYDVKM in the germline V gene. The CDR3 spans 17 residues. This chain's CDR3 is CASGIGRTSGTPDTQYF. CDR3 coding DNA: TGTGCCAGCGGGATTGGGAGGACTAGCGGGACCCCAGATACGCAGTATTTT.

This chain joins TRBV27 and TRBJ1-2; 8 bases agree with TRBD1. The germline CDR1 and CDR2 sequences are MNHEY and SMNVEV (reference sequence). Trimming cost V 7 bases and J 4 bases; bases outside gene matches: 5. This CDR3 comprises 13 residues. CDR3 sequence (DNA): TGTGCCAGCAAAAGGCAGGGGGCCTATGGCTACACCTTC. Encoded protein: CASKRQGAYGYTF.

The J gene is TRBJ2-7, the V gene TRBV28; D not resolved. CDR3 size: 14 residues. V was clipped by 2 bases and J by 6 bases, with 14 bases between them. Germline CDR1 is MDHEN and CDR2 is SYDVKM. CDR3 bases: TGTGCCAGCAGTTTAATACCCTCGGCCTCCGAGCAGTACTTC. Translated, it gives CASSLIPSASEQYF.

The chain couples TRBV25-1 to TRBJ1-1; D ambiguous. V was shortened by 5 bases and J by 11 bases, with 18 bases between the two germline ends. The CDR3 sequence is 13 residues long. Germline-derived CDR1 and CDR2 are MGHDK and SYGVNS. The CDR3 spells CASSFAGEEVAFF. The CDR3 DNA follows: TGTGCCAGCAGTTTTGCTGGGGAGGAGGTTGCTTTCTTT.

In this sample, this clone turned up once. The V call is TRBV28, the J call TRBJ1-1; 8 bases are shared with TRBD1. The trim removed 5 bases at V and 1 base at J, leaving 9 bases unmatched. Germline values: CDR1 MDHEN, CDR2 SYDVKM. CDR3 size: 16 residues. CDR3 in DNA: TGTGCCAGCAGTGACTACAGGGGGGGGACGAACACTGAAGCTTTCTTT. Translated, it gives CASSDYRGGTNTEAFF. Full variable domain (missing parts from reference TRBV28 and TRBJ1-1): DVKVTQSSRYLVKRTGEKVFLECVQDMDHENMFWYRQDPGLGLRLIYFSYDVKMKEKGDIPEGYSVSREKKERFSLILESASTNQTSMYLCASSDYRGGTNTEAFFGQGTRLTVV.

A single count supports this clone. The chain recombines TRBV2 with TRBJ2-2, with 10 bases that match TRBD2. V was clipped by 3 bases and J by 7 bases; unmatched bases: 8. The CDR3 is made up of 16 amino acids. Germline-derived CDR1 and CDR2 are SNHLY and FYNNEI. The CDR3: CASSDSGLAGVGELFF. The CDR3 nucleotides read TGTGCCAGCAGTGATTCGGGGCTAGCGGGAGTCGGGGAGCTGTTTTTT.

The chain couples TRBV27 to TRBJ1-2; tentative D call: TRBD1 (6 bases). CDR1 and CDR2 (germline): MNHEY, SMNVEV (reference sequence). The V end lost 4 bases, the J end lost 4 bases, and 16 bases lay between the germline ends. CDR3 length: 15 amino acids. CDR3 region: CASSSLGGASYGYTF. The CDR3 nucleotides are TGTGCCAGCAGTTCCTTGGGGGGGGCTTCCTATGGCTACACCTTC.

The CDR3 DNA is TGTGCCAGCAGTTACCAGCGGAACACTGAAGCTTTCTTT. Amino acid sequence: CASSYQRNTEAFF. The genes are TRBV6-6 and TRBJ1-1; D is unresolved. This CDR3 is built from 13 residues. V was cut by 2 bases and J by 1 base, with 5 bases left in between. From germline, CDR1 is MNHNY and CDR2 SVGAGI (reference sequence).

CDR3 sequence (DNA): TGTGCCAGCAGCTCACCGGGACAATCTTACAATGAGCAGTTCTTC. It is translated as CASSSPGQSYNEQFF. The chain recombines TRBV7-3 with TRBJ2-1, with TRBD1 as a possible D gene (6 bases). This CDR3 has 15 residues. Germline V gene sequence: CDR1 SGHTA, CDR2 FQGTGA. V was shortened by 4 bases and J by 4 bases, with 14 bases between the two germline ends. Full variable domain (remainder filled in from reference TRBV7-3 and TRBJ2-1): GAGVSQTPSNKVTEKGKYVELRCDPISGHTALYWYRQSLGQGPEFLIYFQGTGAADDSGLPNDRFFAVRPEGSVSTLKIQRTERGDSAVYLCASSSPGQSYNEQFFGPGTRLTVL.